This T cell receptor (beta chain) was documented in a study of control samples from healthy donors and cancer patients. On this clone: This sample includes further DNA sequences coding for the same CDR3.

TCRdb's table, derived via immunoSEQ multiplex PCR, lists solely in-frame clones and lacks some. Of 63,000 or so clones listed, roughly 87% were seen once; the top ten hold roughly 5.5%. The sample taken for sequencing was PBMCs. This TCR came from a man aged 55 to 69 with colorectal cancer.

The CDR3 loop reads CASSQGGRARPTSNEQFF. The CDR3 coding sequence is TGTGCCAGCAGCCAAGGAGGCAGGGCAAGACCAACCTCCAATGAGCAGTTCTTC. This sequence joins TRBV3-1 (or the pseudogene TRBV3-2) and TRBJ2-1; TRBD1 might be the D (5 bases). The germline CDR1 and CDR2 sequences are LGHDT and YNNKEL (reference sequence). The CDR3 is 18 amino acids. V gave up 1 base and J gave up 6 bases, with 22 bases separating them.